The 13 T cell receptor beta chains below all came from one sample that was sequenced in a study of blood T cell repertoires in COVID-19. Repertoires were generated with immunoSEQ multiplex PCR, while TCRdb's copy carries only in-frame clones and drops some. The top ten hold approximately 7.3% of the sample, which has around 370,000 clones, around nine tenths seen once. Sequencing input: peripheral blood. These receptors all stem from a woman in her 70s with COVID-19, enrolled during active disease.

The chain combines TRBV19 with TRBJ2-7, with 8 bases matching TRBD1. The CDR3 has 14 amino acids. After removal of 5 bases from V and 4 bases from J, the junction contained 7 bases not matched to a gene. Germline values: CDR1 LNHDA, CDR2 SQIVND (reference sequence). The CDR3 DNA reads TGTGCCAGTAGTGGCGGGACAGGAAGGTACGAGCAGTACTTC. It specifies CASSGGTGRYEQYF.

This CDR3 reads CASSWSGESYEQYF. In DNA form, the CDR3 reads TGTGCCAGCAGTTGGTCCGGGGAGAGCTACGAGCAGTACTTC. The V call is TRBV6-6, the J call TRBJ2-7; D possibly corresponds to TRBD2 (5 bases). Trimming stripped 4 bases from V and 3 bases from J, with 13 bases between. This CDR3 spans 14 amino acids. Germline loops: CDR1 MNHNY, CDR2 SVGAGI (reference sequence).

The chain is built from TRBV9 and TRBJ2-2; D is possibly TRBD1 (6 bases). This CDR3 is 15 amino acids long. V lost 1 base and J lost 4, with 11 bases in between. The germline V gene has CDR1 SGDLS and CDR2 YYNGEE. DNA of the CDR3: TGTGCCAGCAGCGTAAGGGAAGGGGGCACCGGGGAGCTGTTTTTT. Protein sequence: CASSVREGGTGELFF.

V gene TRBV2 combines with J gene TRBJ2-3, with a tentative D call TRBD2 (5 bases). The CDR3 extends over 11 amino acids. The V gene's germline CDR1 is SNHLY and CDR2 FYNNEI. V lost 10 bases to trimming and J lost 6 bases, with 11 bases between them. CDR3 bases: TGTGCCATCGGGGTACCGGATACGCAGTATTTT. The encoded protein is CAIGVPDTQYF.

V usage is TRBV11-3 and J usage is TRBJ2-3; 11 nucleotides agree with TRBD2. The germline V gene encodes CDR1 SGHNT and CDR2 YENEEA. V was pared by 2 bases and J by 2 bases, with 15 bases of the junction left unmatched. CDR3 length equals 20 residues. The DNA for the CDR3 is TGTGCCAGCAGCTTATTGGTCGTCTCCGGGACTAGCGGAGACACAGATACGCAGTATTTT. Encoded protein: CASSLLVVSGTSGDTDTQYF.

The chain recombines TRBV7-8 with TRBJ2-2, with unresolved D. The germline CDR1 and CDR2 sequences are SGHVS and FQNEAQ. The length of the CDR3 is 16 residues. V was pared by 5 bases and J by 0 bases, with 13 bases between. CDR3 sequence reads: CASSLREASNTGELFF. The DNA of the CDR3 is TGTGCCAGCAGCCTACGTGAAGCCTCGAACACCGGGGAGCTGTTTTTT.

The CDR3 is CASSSRTDNYGYTF. The CDR3 DNA is TGTGCCAGCTCTTCTAGGACAGACAACTATGGCTACACCTTC. The chain links TRBV18 to TRBJ1-2; D is perhaps TRBD1 (6 bases). Trimming pared 6 bases from V and 2 bases from J, leaving 13 bases between. The CDR3 extends over 14 amino acids. The V gene's germline CDR1 is KGHSH and CDR2 LQKENI.

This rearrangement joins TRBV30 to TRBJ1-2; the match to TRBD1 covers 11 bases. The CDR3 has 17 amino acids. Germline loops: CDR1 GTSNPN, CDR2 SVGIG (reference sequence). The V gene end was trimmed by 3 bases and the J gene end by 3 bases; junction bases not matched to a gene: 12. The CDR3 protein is CAWSLRDRGRGYYGYTF. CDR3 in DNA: TGTGCCTGGAGCCTCCGGGACAGGGGGAGAGGGTACTATGGCTACACCTTC.

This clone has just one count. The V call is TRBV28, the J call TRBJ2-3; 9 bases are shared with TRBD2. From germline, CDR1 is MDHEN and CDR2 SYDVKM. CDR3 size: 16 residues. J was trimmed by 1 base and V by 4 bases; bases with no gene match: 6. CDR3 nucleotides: TGTGCCAGCAGTTCCCCTCGGACTAGCGGCACAGATACGCAGTATTTT. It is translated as CASSSPRTSGTDTQYF.

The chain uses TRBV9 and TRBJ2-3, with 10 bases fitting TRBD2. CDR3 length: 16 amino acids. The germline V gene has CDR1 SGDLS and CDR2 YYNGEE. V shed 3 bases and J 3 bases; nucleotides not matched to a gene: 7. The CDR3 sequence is CASSATGTSVTDTQYF. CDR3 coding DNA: TGTGCCAGCAGCGCCACCGGGACTAGCGTAACAGATACGCAGTATTTT.

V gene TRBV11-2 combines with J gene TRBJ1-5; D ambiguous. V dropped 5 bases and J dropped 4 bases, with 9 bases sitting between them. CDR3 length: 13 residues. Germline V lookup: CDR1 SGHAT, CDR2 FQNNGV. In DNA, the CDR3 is TGTGCCAGCAGCCCCGGGTTAAATCAGCCCCAGCATTTT. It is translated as CASSPGLNQPQHF.

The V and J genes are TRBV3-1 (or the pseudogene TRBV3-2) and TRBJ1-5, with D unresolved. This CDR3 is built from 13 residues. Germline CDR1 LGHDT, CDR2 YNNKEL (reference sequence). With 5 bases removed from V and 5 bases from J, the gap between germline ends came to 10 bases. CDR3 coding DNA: TGTGCCAGCAGCTCTTGGGGAGATCAGCCCCAGCATTTT. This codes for CASSSWGDQPQHF.

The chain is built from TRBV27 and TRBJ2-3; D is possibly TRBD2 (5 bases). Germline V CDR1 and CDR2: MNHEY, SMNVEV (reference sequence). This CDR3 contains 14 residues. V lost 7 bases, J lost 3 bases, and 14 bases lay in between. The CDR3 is CASTLARGTDTQYF. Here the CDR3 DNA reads TGTGCCAGCACCCTAGCTAGAGGTACAGATACGCAGTATTTT.